This TCR beta chain was profiled in a study of CXCR3-negative and CXCR3-positive naive CD8 T cells. CDR1 is MNHNY and CDR2 is SVGAGI in the germline V gene (reference sequence). This CDR3 has 15 residues. TRB cDNA libraries were made by UMI-labeled 5' RACE. TCRdb reprocessed the 5' RACE reads, with one entry per CDR3 protein and no DNA. Its table lists about 43,000 distinct CDR3 sequences. Whole-study results and caveats: High diversity, comparable across both naive subsets, contrasted with much lower diversity in memory CD8+ cells.

Worth noting for this clonotype: As yet, its antigen is unknown.

J is TRBJ1-1 and V is TRBV6-6. The sequence was obtained from a human donor in good health. Some clones in this sample may be carry-over from other donors' samples. Material for sequencing was memory CD8+ T cells from blood. Here the CDR3 reads CASISKVYANTEAFF.